One TCR beta chain is described in this entry. Since a much larger clone is just one base distant, this may be a read error. Because it lacks the conserved phenylalanine or tryptophan at the end, this CDR3 is likely a read error. From the PCR reads, TCRdb called clonotypes with MiXCR, one entry per CDR3 protein. The table includes roughly 90,000 distinct CDR3 sequences, 20% to 25% detected once. The data are from a study of molecular identifiers for immune sequencing clone quantification. Germline loops: CDR1 SGDLS, CDR2 YYNGEE. The CDR3 contains 14 residues. V was trimmed by 0 bases and J by 2 bases, leaving 9 bases between them.

This sequence joins TRBV9 and TRBJ2-7; D gene unclear. Sequences were obtained from naive CD8+ T cells from blood, with Jurkat cell RNA spiked in. Subset denoted: FACS-sorted CD8+CD4-CCR7+CD45RA+ naive T cells. This sequence was found in a human donor in good health. Some libraries in this study had Jurkat cell RNA spiked in. Written as DNA, the CDR3 is TGTGCCAGCAGCGTAGAGTCCTATGCCTACGAGCAGTACCTC. It codes for CASSVESYAYEQYL.